These 8 T cell receptor beta chains share one sample of origin, sequenced in a study of blood T cell repertoires in COVID-19. Using immunoSEQ multiplex PCR, the repertoire was profiled, and TCRdb retains in-frame clones only, with some absent. The table records approximately 300,000 clones, about nine tenths of them present only once. The sample consisted of peripheral blood. The receptors derive from a woman aged 45-65 years who had recovered from COVID-19.

The chain has TRBV7-6 and TRBJ1-6; D is perhaps TRBD1 (5 bases). V gave up 5 bases and J gave up 6 bases, with 20 bases separating them. The CDR3 contains 17 residues. Germline V gene lookup returns CDR1 SGHVS and CDR2 FNYEAQ. Here the CDR3 DNA reads TGTGCCAGCAGCCTTTCGGGAGGGCAGGGAATTAATTCACCCCTCCACTTT. Residues: CASSLSGGQGINSPLHF.

The chain recombines TRBV27 with TRBJ1-4, with D maybe TRBD1 (5 bases). V was cut by 7 bases and J by 5 bases, with 17 bases left in between. CDR3 length equals 15 residues. Germline CDR1 MNHEY, CDR2 SMNVEV (reference sequence). CDR3 in DNA: TGTGCCAGCACCACTTGGGGGGAAGGGAATGAAAAACTGTTTTTT. Translation: CASTTWGEGNEKLFF. The full variable domain, with the rest looked up from reference TRBV27 and TRBJ1-4, is EAQVTQNPRYLITVTGKKLTVTCSQNMNHEYMSWYRQDPGLGLRQIYYSMNVEVTDKGDVPEGYKVSRKEKRNFPLILESPSPNQTSLYFCASTTWGEGNEKLFFGSGTQLSVL.

This clone was recorded a few times. The CDR3 sequence: CAISGTTGLRTEAFF. CDR3 coding DNA: TGTGCCATCAGTGGAACGACAGGGTTGAGGACTGAAGCTTTCTTT. V and J are TRBV10-3 and TRBJ1-1; 7 positions agree with TRBD1. Germline loops: CDR1 ENHRY, CDR2 SYGVKD. The length of the CDR3 is 15 residues. Trimming cost V 4 bases and J 5 bases; bases outside gene matches: 10.

This clone was counted between two and nine times. The gene calls are TRBV19 and TRBJ2-3; 9 nucleotides align to TRBD2. Germline V gene data show CDR1 as LNHDA and CDR2 as SQIVND (reference sequence). V lost 3 bases, J lost 4 bases, and 8 bases stayed unmatched. The CDR3 is 16 amino acids. CDR3 coding DNA: TGTGCCAGTAGTATGACGGGCGGGAGGGGATCAGATACGCAGTATTTT. Its protein is CASSMTGGRGSDTQYF.

The chain carries TRBV7-8 and TRBJ1-2; 10 nucleotides line up with TRBD1. The CDR3 runs 16 residues. Germline CDR1 and CDR2: SGHVS and FQNEAQ. V shed 0 bases and J 4 bases; nucleotides not matched to a gene: 5. CDR3 coding DNA: TGTGCCAGCAGCTTAGCGTCGGGACAGGGGTCCTATGGCTACACCTTC. It yields the protein CASSLASGQGSYGYTF.

The rearrangement joins TRBV2 to TRBJ2-6; perhaps TRBD2 as D (6 bases). Germline CDR1 and CDR2: SNHLY and FYNNEI. The length of the CDR3 is 20 residues. V was pared by 5 bases and J by 0 bases, with 23 bases between. Written as DNA, the CDR3 is TGTGCCAGCAGTAAATGGTCCCGGGACGGGAGAGCCTCTGGGGCCAACGTCCTGACTTTC. Protein sequence: CASSKWSRDGRASGANVLTF. Complete variable domain (other parts from reference TRBV2 and TRBJ2-6): EPEVTQTPSHQVTQMGQEVILRCVPISNHLYFYWYRQILGQKVEFLVSFYNNEISEKSEIFDDQFSVERPDGSNFTLKIRSTKLEDSAMYFCASSKWSRDGRASGANVLTFGAGSRLTVL.

The chain is built from TRBV7-3 and TRBJ1-1; 12 bases line up with TRBD1. Per germline, CDR1 SGHTA and CDR2 FQGTGA. The CDR3 covers 15 residues. Unmatched junction bases numbered 4, after V lost 4 bases and J lost 4 bases. CDR3 in DNA: TGTGCCAGCAGCTGGGACAGGGGGCCCAGCACTGAAGCTTTCTTT. Residues: CASSWDRGPSTEAFF.

This chain uses TRBV7-2 with TRBJ2-1; D might be TRBD1 (6 bases). With 5 bases removed from V and 2 bases from J, the gap between germline ends came to 13 bases. Germline lookup yields CDR1 SGHTA and CDR2 FQGNSA. CDR3 length: 15 amino acids. CDR3 coding DNA: TGTGCCAGCAGCCACGGACAGCCGACCTACAATGAGCAGTTCTTC. Protein product: CASSHGQPTYNEQFF. Based on the CDR3 plus reference TRBV7-2 and TRBJ2-1, the full variable domain is GAGVSQSPSNKVTEKGKDVELRCDPISGHTALYWYRQSLGQGLEFLIYFQGNSAPDKSGLPSDRFSAERTGGSVSTLTIQRTQQEDSAVYLCASSHGQPTYNEQFFGPGTRLTVL.